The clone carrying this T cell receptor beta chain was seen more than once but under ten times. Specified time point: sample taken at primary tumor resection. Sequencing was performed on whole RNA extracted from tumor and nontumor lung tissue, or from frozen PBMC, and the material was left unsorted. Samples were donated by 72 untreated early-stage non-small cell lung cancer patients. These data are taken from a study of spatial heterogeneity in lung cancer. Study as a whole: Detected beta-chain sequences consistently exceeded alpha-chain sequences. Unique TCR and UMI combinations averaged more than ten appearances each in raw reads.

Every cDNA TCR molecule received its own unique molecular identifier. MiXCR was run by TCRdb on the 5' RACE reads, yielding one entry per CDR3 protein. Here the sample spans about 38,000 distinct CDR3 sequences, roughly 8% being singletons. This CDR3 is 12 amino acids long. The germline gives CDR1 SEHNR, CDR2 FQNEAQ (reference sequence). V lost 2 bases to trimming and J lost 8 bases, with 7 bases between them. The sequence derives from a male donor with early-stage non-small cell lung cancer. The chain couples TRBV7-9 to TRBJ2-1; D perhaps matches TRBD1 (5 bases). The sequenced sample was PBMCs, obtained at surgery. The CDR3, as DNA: TGTGCCAGCAGCTTACAGGGCTATGAGCAGTTCTTC. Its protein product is CASSLQGYEQFF.